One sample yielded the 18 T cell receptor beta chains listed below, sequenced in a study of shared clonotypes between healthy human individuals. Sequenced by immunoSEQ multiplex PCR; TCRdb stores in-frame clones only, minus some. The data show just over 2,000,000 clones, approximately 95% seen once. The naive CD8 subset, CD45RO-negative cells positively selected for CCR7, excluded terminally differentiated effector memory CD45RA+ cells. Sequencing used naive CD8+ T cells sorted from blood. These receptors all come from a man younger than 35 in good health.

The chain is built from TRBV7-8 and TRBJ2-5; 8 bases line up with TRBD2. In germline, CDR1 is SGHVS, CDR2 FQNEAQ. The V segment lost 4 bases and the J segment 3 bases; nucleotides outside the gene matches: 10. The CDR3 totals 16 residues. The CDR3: CASSSPGSGGEETQYF. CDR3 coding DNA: TGTGCCAGCAGCTCCCCGGGGAGCGGGGGAGAAGAGACCCAGTACTTC.

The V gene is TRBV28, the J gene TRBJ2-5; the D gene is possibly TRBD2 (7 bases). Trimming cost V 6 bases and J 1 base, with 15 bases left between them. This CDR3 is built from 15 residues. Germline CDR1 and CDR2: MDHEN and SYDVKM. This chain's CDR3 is CASSPRGASQETQYF. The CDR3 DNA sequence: TGTGCCAGCAGCCCCCGGGGGGCCTCCCAAGAGACCCAGTACTTC.

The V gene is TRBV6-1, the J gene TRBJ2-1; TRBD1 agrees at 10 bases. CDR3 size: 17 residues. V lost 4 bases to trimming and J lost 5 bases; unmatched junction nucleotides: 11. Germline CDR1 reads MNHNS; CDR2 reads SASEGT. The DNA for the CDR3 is TGTGCCAGCAGTGCCCCGCGACCGGGACAGGGGAACAATGAGCAGTTCTTC. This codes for CASSAPRPGQGNNEQFF.

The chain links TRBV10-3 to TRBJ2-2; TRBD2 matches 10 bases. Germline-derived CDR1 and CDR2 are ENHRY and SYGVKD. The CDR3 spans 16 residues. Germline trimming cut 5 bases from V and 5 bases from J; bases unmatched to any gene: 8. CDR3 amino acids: CAISPTGTSETGELFF. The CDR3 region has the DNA TGTGCCATCAGTCCAACCGGGACTAGCGAGACCGGGGAGCTGTTTTTT.

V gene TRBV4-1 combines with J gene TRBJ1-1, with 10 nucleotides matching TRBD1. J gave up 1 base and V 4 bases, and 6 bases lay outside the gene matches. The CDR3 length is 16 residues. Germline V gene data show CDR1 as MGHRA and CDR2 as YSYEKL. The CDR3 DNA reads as TGCGCCAGCAGCCGAGGGACAGGGGAGAGGAACACTGAAGCTTTCTTT. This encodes CASSRGTGERNTEAFF.

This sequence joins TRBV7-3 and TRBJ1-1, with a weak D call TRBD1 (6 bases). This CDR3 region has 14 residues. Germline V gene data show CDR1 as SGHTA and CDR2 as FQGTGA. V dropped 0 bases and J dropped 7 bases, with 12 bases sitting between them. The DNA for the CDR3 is TGTGCCAGCAGCTTAACGCTGGGGGGCAATGAAGCTTTCTTT. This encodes CASSLTLGGNEAFF. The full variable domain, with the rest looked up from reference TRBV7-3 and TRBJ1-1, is GAGVSQTPSNKVTEKGKYVELRCDPISGHTALYWYRQSLGQGPEFLIYFQGTGAADDSGLPNDRFFAVRPEGSVSTLKIQRTERGDSAVYLCASSLTLGGNEAFFGQGTRLTVV.

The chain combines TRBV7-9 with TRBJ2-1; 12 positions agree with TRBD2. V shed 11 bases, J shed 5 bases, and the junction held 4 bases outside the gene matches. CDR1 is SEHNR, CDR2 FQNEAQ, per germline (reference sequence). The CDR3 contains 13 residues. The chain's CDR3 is CAELAGGHNEQFF. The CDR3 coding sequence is TGTGCCGAACTAGCGGGAGGTCACAATGAGCAGTTCTTC. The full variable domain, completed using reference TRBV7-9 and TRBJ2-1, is DTGVSQNPRHKITKRGQNVTFRCDPISEHNRLYWYRQTLGQGPEFLTYFQNEAQLEKSRLLSDRFSAERPKGSFSTLEIQRTEQGDSAMYLCAELAGGHNEQFFGPGTRLTVL.

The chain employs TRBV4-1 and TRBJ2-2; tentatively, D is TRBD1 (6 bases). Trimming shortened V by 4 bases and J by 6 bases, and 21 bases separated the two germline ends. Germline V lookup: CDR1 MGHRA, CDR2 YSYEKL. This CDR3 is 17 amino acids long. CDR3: CASSPQTGTFDAGELFF. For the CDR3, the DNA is TGCGCCAGCAGCCCCCAAACCGGGACATTTGACGCCGGGGAGCTGTTTTTT.

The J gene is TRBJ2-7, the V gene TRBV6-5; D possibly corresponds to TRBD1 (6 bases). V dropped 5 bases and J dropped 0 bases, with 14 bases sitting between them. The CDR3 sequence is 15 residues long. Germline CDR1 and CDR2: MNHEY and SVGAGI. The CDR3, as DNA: TGTGCCAGCAGTCCCTGGACAGAGAGCTCCTACGAGCAGTACTTC. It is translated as CASSPWTESSYEQYF.

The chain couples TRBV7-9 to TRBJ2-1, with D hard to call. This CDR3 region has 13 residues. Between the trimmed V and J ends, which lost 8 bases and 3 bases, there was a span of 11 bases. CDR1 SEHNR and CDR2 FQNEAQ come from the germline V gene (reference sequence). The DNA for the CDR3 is TGTGCCAGCTCATCGGCGAGCTACAATGAGCAGTTCTTC. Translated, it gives CASSSASYNEQFF.

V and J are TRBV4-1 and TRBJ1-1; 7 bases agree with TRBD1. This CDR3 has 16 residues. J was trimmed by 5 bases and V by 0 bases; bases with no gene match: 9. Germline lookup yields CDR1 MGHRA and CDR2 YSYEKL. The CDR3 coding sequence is TGCGCCAGCAGCCAAGATCCGGCAGGGGGGAGGACTGAAGCTTTCTTT. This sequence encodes CASSQDPAGGRTEAFF.

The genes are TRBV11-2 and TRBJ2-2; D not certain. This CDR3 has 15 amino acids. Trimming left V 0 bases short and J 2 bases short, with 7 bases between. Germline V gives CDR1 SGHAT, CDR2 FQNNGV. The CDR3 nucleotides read TGTGCCAGCAGCTTAGAGGCCTTAAACACCGGGGAGCTGTTTTTT. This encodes CASSLEALNTGELFF.

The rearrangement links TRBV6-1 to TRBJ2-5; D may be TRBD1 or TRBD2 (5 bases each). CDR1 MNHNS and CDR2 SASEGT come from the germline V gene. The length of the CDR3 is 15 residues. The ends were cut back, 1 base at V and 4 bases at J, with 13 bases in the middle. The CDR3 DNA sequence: TGTGCCAGCAGTGAAGTCCGGGGCTTGCGAGAGACCCAGTACTTC. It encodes CASSEVRGLRETQYF.

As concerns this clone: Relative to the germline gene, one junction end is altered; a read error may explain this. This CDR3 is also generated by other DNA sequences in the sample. This CDR3 is CASSLSRGSYEQYF. CDR3 coding DNA: TGTGCCAGCAGTCTATCTCGGGGTTCCTACGAGCAGTACTTC. The V and J genes are TRBV27 and TRBJ2-7; D is possibly TRBD2 (5 bases). Germline values: CDR1 MNHEY, CDR2 SMNVEV (reference sequence). The CDR3 has 14 amino acids.

For the CDR3, the DNA is TGTGCCAGCAGTTACTCGATCAGGGGTCGGTACAATGAGCAGTTCTTC. Translated: CASSYSIRGRYNEQFF. V and J are TRBV6-5 and TRBJ2-1, with D possibly TRBD1 on 6 matching bases. V was cut by 0 bases and J by 4 bases, with 13 bases left in between. This CDR3 spans 16 amino acids. CDR1 and CDR2 from the germline V gene are MNHEY and SVGAGI.

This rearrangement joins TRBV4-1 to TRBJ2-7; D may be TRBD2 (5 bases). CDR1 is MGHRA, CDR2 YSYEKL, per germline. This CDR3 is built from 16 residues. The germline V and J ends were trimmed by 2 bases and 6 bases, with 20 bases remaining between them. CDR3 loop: CASSQLLAADSLEQYF. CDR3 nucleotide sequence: TGCGCCAGCAGCCAATTGCTAGCAGCCGACTCCCTCGAGCAGTACTTC.

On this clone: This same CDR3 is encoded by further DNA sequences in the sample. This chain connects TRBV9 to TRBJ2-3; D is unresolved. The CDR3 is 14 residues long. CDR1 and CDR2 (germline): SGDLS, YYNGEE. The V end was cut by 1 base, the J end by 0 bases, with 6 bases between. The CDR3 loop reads CASSVSGSTDTQYF. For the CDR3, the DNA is TGTGCCAGCAGCGTATCTGGCAGCACAGATACGCAGTATTTT.

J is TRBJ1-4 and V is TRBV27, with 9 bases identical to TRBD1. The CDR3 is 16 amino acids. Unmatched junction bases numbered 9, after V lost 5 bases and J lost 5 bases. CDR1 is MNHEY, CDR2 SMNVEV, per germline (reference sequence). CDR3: CASSLGTGTGNEKLFF. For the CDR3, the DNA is TGTGCCAGCAGTCTCGGTACCGGGACAGGGAATGAAAAACTGTTTTTT.